Reported below is one T cell receptor (beta chain). Antigen: not known. This CDR3 is also generated by other DNA sequences in the sample. The data were taken from a study of shared clonotypes between healthy human individuals. Across the study: Every donor yielded three CD4 naive, three CD4 memory, two CD8 naive and one CD8 memory plate. Overall study findings and caveats: Shared across several donors were approximately 5% of the naive CD4 clonotypes.

The ends were cut back, 1 base at V and 1 base at J, with 8 bases in the middle. The CDR3 consists of 14 residues. Germline loops: CDR1 SGHRS, CDR2 YFSETQ. Data came from immunoSEQ multiplex PCR; TCRdb stores just in-frame clones and leaves some out. The sample includes some 2,400,000 clones, 95% of them seen just once. V and J are TRBV5-1 and TRBJ1-1; a possible D gene is TRBD1 (5 bases). Source material: naive CD4+ T cells sorted from blood. Subset specified: CD45RA+ positively selected. The receptor comes from a man between 18 and 35 years old in good health. This CDR3 is CASSLPGTNTEAFF. The CDR3 DNA sequence: TGCGCCAGCAGCTTGCCTGGGACGAACACTGAAGCTTTCTTT.